The next 28 T cell receptor beta chains were all read from a single sample in a study of shared clonotypes between healthy human individuals. Profiled with immunoSEQ multiplex PCR; TCRdb holds only in-frame clones, not every one. The data hold around 1.4 million clones, with approximately 98.5% observed a single time. Input material: naive CD4+ T cells sorted from blood. Subset defined: CD45RA+ positively selected. The source is a man aged 25 to 40 in good health.

CDR3 protein: CASTQFRGTYNEQFF. DNA for the CDR3: TGTGCCAGCACCCAATTCCGAGGGACCTACAATGAGCAGTTCTTC. The genes are TRBV5-4 and TRBJ2-1; the D gene is possibly TRBD2 (5 bases). CDR1 is SGHNT, CDR2 YYREEE, per germline (reference sequence). The CDR3 length is 15 residues. V gave up 6 bases and J gave up 2 bases, with 15 bases separating them.

This chain joins TRBV7-2 and TRBJ2-5; 11 bases are a match to TRBD2. This CDR3 is built from 21 residues. The junction had 17 bases not matched to a gene; V was cut back by 0 bases and J by 2 bases. Germline V gene lookup returns CDR1 SGHTA and CDR2 FQGNSA. The CDR3 DNA sequence: TGTGCCAGCAGCTTAGCAAGCAGGTGGCTAGCGGGAGGATACCTTCAAGAGACCCAGTACTTC. Protein sequence: CASSLASRWLAGGYLQETQYF.

The CDR3 coding sequence is TGCGCCAGCAGCCAAGATAGCCTAGCGATAGATACGCAGTATTTT. Protein sequence: CASSQDSLAIDTQYF. The V and J genes are TRBV4-3 and TRBJ2-3, with a possible D match to TRBD2 (6 bases). The V end lost 0 bases, the J end lost 5 bases, and 12 bases lay between the germline ends. The CDR3 covers 15 residues. Looked up from germline, CDR1 is LGHNA and CDR2 is YSLEER.

The rearrangement joins TRBV7-8 to TRBJ2-2; maybe TRBD2 (6 bases). CDR1 is SGHVS, CDR2 FQNEAQ, per germline. The CDR3 has 15 residues. Deletions cut 3 bases from V and 4 bases from J, with 12 bases between. CDR3 protein: CASSFTGLPTGELFF. In DNA, the CDR3 is TGTGCCAGCAGCTTCACAGGACTACCCACCGGGGAGCTGTTTTTT.

The V gene is TRBV27, the J gene TRBJ1-5, with D perhaps matching TRBD1 (5 bases). The germline V and J ends were trimmed by 5 bases and 9 bases, with 23 bases remaining between them. Germline CDR1 MNHEY, CDR2 SMNVEV (reference sequence). CDR3 length: 16 amino acids. CDR3 coding DNA: TGTGCCAGCAGTACACGACTGGGCAGGGCTCACCGGCCCCAGCATTTT. Translating gives CASSTRLGRAHRPQHF.

The rearrangement links TRBV9 to TRBJ1-1, with 7 bases identical to TRBD1. Germline CDR1 SGDLS, CDR2 YYNGEE. With V trimmed by 0 bases and J by 3 bases, 5 bases remained unmatched. CDR3 size: 15 residues. In nucleotides, the CDR3 is TGTGCCAGCAGCGTAGATGGCAGGGGGTACACTGAAGCTTTCTTT. It specifies CASSVDGRGYTEAFF.

Details on this clone: This CDR3 is also generated by other DNA sequences in the sample. This rearrangement joins TRBV5-1 to TRBJ1-5; 12 nucleotides align to TRBD1. V trimming: 4 bases; J trimming: 2 bases; junction bases outside the gene matches: 4. The CDR3 has 16 amino acids. Germline-derived CDR1 and CDR2 are SGHRS and YFSETQ. CDR3 DNA: TGCGCCAGCAGCAGCGGGACAGGGGGCGGCAATCAGCCCCAGCATTTT. This translates into CASSSGTGGGNQPQHF. Filled out from reference TRBV5-1 and TRBJ1-5, the complete variable domain reads KAGVTQTPRYLIKTRGQQVTLSCSPISGHRSVSWYQQTPGQGLQFLFEYFSETQRNKGNFPGRFSGRQFSNSRSEMNVSTLELGDSALYLCASSSGTGGGNQPQHFGDGTRLSIL.

V is TRBV18 and J is TRBJ1-4; TRBD1 matches at 9 bases. This CDR3 has 15 residues. Germline CDR1 is KGHSH and CDR2 is LQKENI. The V and J ends lost 6 bases and 4 bases, in that order; junction bases with no gene match: 6. CDR3 residues: CASSRRTGDNEKLFF. The CDR3 DNA follows: TGTGCCAGCTCCCGTCGGACAGGGGATAATGAAAAACTGTTTTTT.

This chain links TRBV2 with TRBJ1-5; D perhaps matches TRBD1 (6 bases). This CDR3 region has 14 residues. The V gene lost 2 bases and the J gene lost 6 bases, with 11 bases spanning the gap. Germline CDR1 SNHLY, CDR2 FYNNEI. The CDR3 DNA reads TGTGCCAGCAGTGAAACGGGGGGCGTTCAGCCCCAGCATTTT. Translation: CASSETGGVQPQHF.

The V gene is TRBV28, the J gene TRBJ2-3; 7 positions match TRBD1. J was trimmed by 0 bases and V by 6 bases; bases with no gene match: 6. Germline assignment: CDR1 MDHEN and CDR2 SYDVKM. CDR3 length: 15 amino acids. CDR3 coding DNA: TGTGCCAGCAGCCCGGGACAGAAGAGCACAGATACGCAGTATTTT. Its translation: CASSPGQKSTDTQYF.

V and J are TRBV4-3 and TRBJ2-1; 11 bases are shared with TRBD2. V shed 0 bases and J 8 bases; nucleotides not matched to a gene: 6. This CDR3 is built from 16 residues. Germline CDR1 is LGHNA and CDR2 is YSLEER. CDR3 nucleotides: TGCGCCAGCAGCCAAGACGCGACTAGCGGGAATCATGAGCAGTTCTTC. Encoded protein: CASSQDATSGNHEQFF.

CDR3 in amino acids: CASSPPRLNTEAFF. The CDR3 DNA reads as TGTGCCAGCAGTCCTCCCAGGCTGAACACTGAAGCTTTCTTT. The V gene is TRBV11-2, the J gene TRBJ1-1; D ambiguous. CDR3 length equals 14 residues. Between the trimmed V and J ends, which lost 6 bases and 0 bases, there was a span of 11 bases. Germline lookup yields CDR1 SGHAT and CDR2 FQNNGV.

This clone was seen only once. The gene calls are TRBV7-9 and TRBJ1-1; no firm D call. V was clipped by 9 bases and J by 6 bases, with 17 bases between them. This CDR3 has 13 residues. Looked up from germline, CDR1 is SEHNR and CDR2 is FQNEAQ (reference sequence). The CDR3 bases are TGTGCCAGGCACGCACAGAGGGTTGCTGAAGCTTTCTTT. This codes for CARHAQRVAEAFF.

V and J are TRBV5-7 and TRBJ2-2, with D possibly being TRBD1 (6 bases). TRBV5-7 is sorted into the ORF group, with uncertain function. The CDR3 is 17 amino acids. Trimming cost V 0 bases and J 5 bases, with 17 bases left between them. CDR3 sequence: CASSLAIRGKGTGELFF. CDR3 nucleotide sequence: TGTGCCAGCAGCTTGGCCATCAGGGGAAAGGGTACCGGGGAGCTGTTTTTT.

The chain joins TRBV30 to TRBJ1-4, with D unresolved. The germline V gene has CDR1 GTSNPN and CDR2 SVGIG (reference sequence). V was cut by 3 bases and J by 0 bases, with 8 bases left in between. CDR3 size: 14 residues. Written as DNA, the CDR3 is TGTGCCTGGAGCCAAATAGCAACTAATGAAAAACTGTTTTTT. Encoded protein: CAWSQIATNEKLFF.

This chain links TRBV9 with TRBJ1-2, with unresolved D. Germline CDR1 reads SGDLS; CDR2 reads YYNGEE. The CDR3 covers 14 residues. Trimming took off 4 bases at V and 4 bases at J, with 14 bases between the two ends. In DNA form, the CDR3 reads TGTGCCAGCAGCTTCGAGCCGACCTCCTATGGCTACACCTTC. Its translation: CASSFEPTSYGYTF.

The chain combines TRBV29-1 with TRBJ2-1, with 8 bases matching TRBD2. V shed 6 bases and J 2 bases; nucleotides not matched to a gene: 6. The germline CDR1 and CDR2 sequences are SQVTM and ANQGSEA. This CDR3 contains 14 residues. The CDR3 spells CSVLAGGTYNEQFF. CDR3 DNA sequence: TGCAGCGTGCTCGCGGGGGGAACCTACAATGAGCAGTTCTTC.

On this clone itself: The sample carries other DNA sequences with the same CDR3. The chain couples TRBV7-2 to TRBJ2-7; D unresolved. V lost 5 bases to trimming and J lost 3 bases, with 8 bases between them. The CDR3 contains 12 residues. Germline lookup yields CDR1 SGHTA and CDR2 FQGNSA. The CDR3 region is CASSLGVYEQYF. The CDR3, as DNA: TGTGCCAGCAGCCTTGGGGTCTACGAGCAGTACTTC.

The chain is built from TRBV11-2 and TRBJ2-7, with a weak D call TRBD1 (5 bases). Trimming left V 0 bases short and J 0 bases short, with 9 bases between. The CDR3 extends over 15 amino acids. Germline assignment: CDR1 SGHAT and CDR2 FQNNGV. The CDR3 spells CASSLEAGPSYEQYF. As DNA, the CDR3 is TGTGCCAGCAGCTTAGAGGCAGGGCCCTCCTACGAGCAGTACTTC.

The V gene is TRBV28, the J gene TRBJ1-5; 9 positions match TRBD1. V shed 3 bases and J 4 bases; nucleotides not matched to a gene: 10. Looked up from germline, CDR1 is MDHEN and CDR2 is SYDVKM. There are 17 residues in the CDR3. The CDR3 coding sequence is TGTGCCAGCAGTTTGTACCTAACAGGGGGCCTTAATCAGCCCCAGCATTTT. This sequence encodes CASSLYLTGGLNQPQHF. Full variable domain (outside the CDR3, taken from reference TRBV28 and TRBJ1-5): DVKVTQSSRYLVKRTGEKVFLECVQDMDHENMFWYRQDPGLGLRLIYFSYDVKMKEKGDIPEGYSVSREKKERFSLILESASTNQTSMYLCASSLYLTGGLNQPQHFGDGTRLSIL.

J is TRBJ2-3 and V is TRBV5-4, with TRBD2 matching over 8 bases. V was pared by 4 bases and J by 2 bases, with 9 bases of the junction left unmatched. CDR1 SGHNT and CDR2 YYREEE come from the germline V gene (reference sequence). The CDR3 is 16 residues long. CDR3 sequence: CASSPGGGTYTDTQYF. In DNA form, the CDR3 reads TGTGCCAGCAGCCCCGGGGGGGGGACATACACAGATACGCAGTATTTT.

The rearrangement links TRBV29-1 to TRBJ2-3, with D unresolved. This CDR3 region has 15 residues. Germline lookup yields CDR1 SQVTM and CDR2 ANQGSEA. The V gene lost 4 bases and the J gene lost 0 bases, with 14 bases spanning the gap. CDR3 protein: CSVAGGVGSTDTQYF. DNA of the CDR3: TGCAGCGTTGCGGGCGGAGTCGGTAGCACAGATACGCAGTATTTT.

The chain uses TRBV5-4 and TRBJ2-1; TRBD2 aligns across 9 bases. J lost 2 bases, V lost 4 bases, and 4 bases had no gene match. The germline V gene has CDR1 SGHNT and CDR2 YYREEE (reference sequence). The CDR3 consists of 15 residues. The CDR3 spells CASSQTSGAYNEQFF. The CDR3 nucleotides read TGTGCCAGCAGCCAGACTAGCGGAGCCTACAATGAGCAGTTCTTC.

The chain links TRBV6-1 to TRBJ2-5; D not resolved. Trimming took off 2 bases at V and 7 bases at J, with 14 bases between the two ends. The CDR3 contains 14 residues. The germline V gene encodes CDR1 MNHNS and CDR2 SASEGT. For the CDR3, the DNA is TGTGCCAGCAGTGAATCGCCCCGATTGGGGACCCAGTACTTC. Its protein is CASSESPRLGTQYF.

The chain employs TRBV7-9 and TRBJ2-7; maybe TRBD1 (5 bases). Trimming cost V 2 bases and J 0 bases, with 11 bases left between them. This CDR3 spans 15 amino acids. Looked up from germline, CDR1 is SEHNR and CDR2 is FQNEAQ (reference sequence). CDR3 nucleotides: TGTGCCAGCAGCTTATCGACAGCTTACTCCTACGAGCAGTACTTC. Protein sequence: CASSLSTAYSYEQYF.

The chain carries TRBV29-1 and TRBJ2-2, with TRBD2 identical over 13 bases. This CDR3 is 14 amino acids long. V shed 6 bases and J 4 bases; nucleotides not matched to a gene: 2. Germline V CDR1 and CDR2: SQVTM, ANQGSEA. The DNA of the CDR3 is TGCAGCGTCGGGACTAGCGGGATCACCGGGGAGCTGTTTTTT. The encoded protein is CSVGTSGITGELFF.

The rearrangement joins TRBV7-7 to TRBJ2-2; D uncertain. V was shortened by 5 bases and J by 8 bases, with 6 bases between the two germline ends. CDR1 is SSHAT and CDR2 is FNYEAQ in the germline V gene (reference sequence). The CDR3 contains 11 residues. The CDR3 here is CASSPGGELFF. The CDR3 DNA reads as TGTGCCAGCAGCCCAGGAGGGGAGCTGTTTTTT.

Remarks on this clone: The sample contains more than one DNA sequence encoding this CDR3. The chain carries TRBV7-2 and TRBJ2-1, with TRBD2 identical over 11 bases. The CDR3 extends over 15 amino acids. Germline CDR1 is SGHTA and CDR2 is FQGNSA. Trimming cost V 5 bases and J 4 bases; bases outside gene matches: 4. CDR3 in DNA: TGTGCCAGCAGCCTGGGACTAGCGGAATACAATGAGCAGTTCTTC. Its protein product is CASSLGLAEYNEQFF.